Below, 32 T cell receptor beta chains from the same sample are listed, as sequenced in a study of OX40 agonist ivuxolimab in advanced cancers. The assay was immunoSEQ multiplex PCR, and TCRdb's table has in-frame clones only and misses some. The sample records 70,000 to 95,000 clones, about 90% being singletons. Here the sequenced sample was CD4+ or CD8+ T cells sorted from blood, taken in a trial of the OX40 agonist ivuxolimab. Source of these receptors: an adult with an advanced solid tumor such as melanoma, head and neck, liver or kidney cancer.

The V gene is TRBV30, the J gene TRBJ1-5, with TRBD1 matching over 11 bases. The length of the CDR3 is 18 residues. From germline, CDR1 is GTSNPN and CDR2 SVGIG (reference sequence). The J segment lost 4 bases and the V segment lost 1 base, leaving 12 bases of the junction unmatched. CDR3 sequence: CAWSEDRGRLGGNQPQHF. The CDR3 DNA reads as TGTGCCTGGAGTGAGGACAGGGGGCGTTTGGGGGGAAATCAGCCCCAGCATTTT.

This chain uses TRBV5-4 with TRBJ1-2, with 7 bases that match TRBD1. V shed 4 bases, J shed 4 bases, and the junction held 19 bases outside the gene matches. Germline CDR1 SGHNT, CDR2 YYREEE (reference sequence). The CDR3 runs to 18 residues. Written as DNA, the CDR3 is TGTGCCAGCAGCCCTTCCCCCATGACAGGGCTCCTTGCCTATGGCTACACCTTC. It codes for CASSPSPMTGLLAYGYTF.

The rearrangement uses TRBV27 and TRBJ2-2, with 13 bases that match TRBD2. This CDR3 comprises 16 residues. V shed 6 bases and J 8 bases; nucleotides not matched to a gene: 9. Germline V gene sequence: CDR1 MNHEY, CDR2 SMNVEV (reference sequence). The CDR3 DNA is TGTGCCAGCAGCTTTTGGGGACTAGCGGGACGGGGGGAGCTGTTTTTT. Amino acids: CASSFWGLAGRGELFF.

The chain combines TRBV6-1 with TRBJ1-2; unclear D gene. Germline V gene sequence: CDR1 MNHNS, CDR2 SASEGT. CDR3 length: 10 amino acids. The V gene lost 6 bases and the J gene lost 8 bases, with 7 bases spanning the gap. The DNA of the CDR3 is TGTGCCAGCAGAACCGGGGGCTACACCTTC. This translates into CASRTGGYTF.

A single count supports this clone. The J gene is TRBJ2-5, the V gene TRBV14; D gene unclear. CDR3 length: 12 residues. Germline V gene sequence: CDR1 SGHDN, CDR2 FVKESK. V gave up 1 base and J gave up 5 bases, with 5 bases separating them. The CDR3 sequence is CASSQVMETQYF. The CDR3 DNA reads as TGTGCCAGCAGCCAAGTGATGGAGACCCAGTACTTC.

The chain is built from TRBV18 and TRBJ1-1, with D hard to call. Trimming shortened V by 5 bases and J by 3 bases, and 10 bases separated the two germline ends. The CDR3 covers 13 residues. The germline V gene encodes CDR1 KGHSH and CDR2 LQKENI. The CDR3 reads CASSSREDTEAFF. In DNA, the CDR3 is TGTGCCAGCTCATCGCGAGAGGACACTGAAGCTTTCTTT.

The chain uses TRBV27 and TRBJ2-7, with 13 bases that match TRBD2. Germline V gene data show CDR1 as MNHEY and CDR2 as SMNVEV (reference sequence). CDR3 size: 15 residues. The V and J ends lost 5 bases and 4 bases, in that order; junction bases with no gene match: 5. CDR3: CASSHTSGGGYEQYF. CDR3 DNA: TGTGCCAGCAGTCACACTAGCGGGGGGGGATACGAGCAGTACTTC.

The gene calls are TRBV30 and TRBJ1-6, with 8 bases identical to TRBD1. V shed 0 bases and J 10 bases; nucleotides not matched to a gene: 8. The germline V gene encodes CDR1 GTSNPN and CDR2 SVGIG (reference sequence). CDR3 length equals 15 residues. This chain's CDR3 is CAWSVPRGTGSPLHF. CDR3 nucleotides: TGTGCCTGGAGTGTACCAAGGGGGACAGGATCACCCCTCCACTTT.

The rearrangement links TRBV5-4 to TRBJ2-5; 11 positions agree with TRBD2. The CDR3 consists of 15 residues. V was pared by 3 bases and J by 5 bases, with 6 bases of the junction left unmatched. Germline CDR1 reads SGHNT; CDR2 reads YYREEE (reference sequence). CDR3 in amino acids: CASSSLAGGRETQYF. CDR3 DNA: TGTGCCAGCAGCTCCTTAGCGGGGGGGCGGGAGACCCAGTACTTC.

CDR3 sequence (DNA): TGTGCCAGCTCACCACCGGCAGGGACTGGAAACACCATATATTTT. Translated, it gives CASSPPAGTGNTIYF. V is TRBV18 and J is TRBJ1-3, with D maybe TRBD1 (5 bases). The CDR3 has 15 residues. Germline-derived CDR1 and CDR2 are KGHSH and LQKENI. Trimming took off 0 bases at V and 2 bases at J, with 8 bases between the two ends.

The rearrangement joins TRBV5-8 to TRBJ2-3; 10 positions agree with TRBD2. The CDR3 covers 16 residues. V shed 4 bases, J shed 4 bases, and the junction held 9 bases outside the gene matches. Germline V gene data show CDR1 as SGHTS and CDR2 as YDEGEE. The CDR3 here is CASSPGTSVMADTQYF. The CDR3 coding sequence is TGTGCCAGCAGCCCGGGGACTAGCGTTATGGCAGATACGCAGTATTTT.

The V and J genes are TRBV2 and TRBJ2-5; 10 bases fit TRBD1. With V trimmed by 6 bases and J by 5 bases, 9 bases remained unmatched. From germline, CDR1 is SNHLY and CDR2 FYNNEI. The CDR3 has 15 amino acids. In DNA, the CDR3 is TGTGCCAGCAGACAGCCGGGACAGGGGTGGGAGACCCAGTACTTC. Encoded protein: CASRQPGQGWETQYF.

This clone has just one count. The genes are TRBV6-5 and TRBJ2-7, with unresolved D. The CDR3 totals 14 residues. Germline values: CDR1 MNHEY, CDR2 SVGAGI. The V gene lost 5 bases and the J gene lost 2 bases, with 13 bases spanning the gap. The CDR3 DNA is TGTGCCAGCAGTGTCCTCCTTGGGCCCTACGAGCAGTACTTC. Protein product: CASSVLLGPYEQYF.

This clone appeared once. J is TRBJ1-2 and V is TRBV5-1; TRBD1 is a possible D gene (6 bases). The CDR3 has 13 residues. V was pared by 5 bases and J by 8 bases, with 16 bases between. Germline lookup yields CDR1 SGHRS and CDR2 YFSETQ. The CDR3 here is CASRGGDGKGYTF. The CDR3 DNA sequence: TGCGCCAGCAGAGGGGGGGACGGGAAGGGCTACACCTTC.

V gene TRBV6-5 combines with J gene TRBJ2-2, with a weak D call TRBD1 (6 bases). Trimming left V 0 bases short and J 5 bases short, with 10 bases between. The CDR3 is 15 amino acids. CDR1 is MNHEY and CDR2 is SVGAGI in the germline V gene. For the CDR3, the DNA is TGTGCCAGCAGTTACTCTTTAGGGGGTACCGGGGAGCTGTTTTTT. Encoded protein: CASSYSLGGTGELFF.

The CDR3 here is CASSDTTYEQYF. In DNA, the CDR3 is TGTGCCAGCTCTGACACTACCTACGAGCAGTACTTC. The V and J genes are TRBV6-1 and TRBJ2-7; D is uncertain. The V gene lost 8 bases and the J gene lost 2 bases, with 10 bases spanning the gap. The germline V gene has CDR1 MNHNS and CDR2 SASEGT. The CDR3 totals 12 residues.

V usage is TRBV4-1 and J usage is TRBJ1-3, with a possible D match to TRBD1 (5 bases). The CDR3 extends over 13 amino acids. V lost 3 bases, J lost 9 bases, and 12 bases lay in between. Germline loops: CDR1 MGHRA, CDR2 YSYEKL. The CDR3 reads CASSQGGWSTIYF. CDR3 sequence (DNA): TGCGCCAGCAGCCAGGGGGGATGGAGCACCATATATTTT.

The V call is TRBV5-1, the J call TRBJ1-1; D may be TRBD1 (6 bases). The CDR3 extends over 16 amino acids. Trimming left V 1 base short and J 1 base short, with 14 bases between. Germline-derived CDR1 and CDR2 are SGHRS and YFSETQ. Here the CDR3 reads CASSLSIRGQNTEAFF. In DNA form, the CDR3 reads TGCGCCAGCAGCTTGAGTATCCGGGGGCAGAACACTGAAGCTTTCTTT.

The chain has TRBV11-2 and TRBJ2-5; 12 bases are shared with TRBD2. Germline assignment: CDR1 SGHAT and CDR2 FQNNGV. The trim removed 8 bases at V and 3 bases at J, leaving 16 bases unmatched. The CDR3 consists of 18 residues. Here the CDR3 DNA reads TGTGCCAGCGGACAACGAACGATACGACTAGCGGGGGAAGAGACCCAGTACTTC. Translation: CASGQRTIRLAGEETQYF.

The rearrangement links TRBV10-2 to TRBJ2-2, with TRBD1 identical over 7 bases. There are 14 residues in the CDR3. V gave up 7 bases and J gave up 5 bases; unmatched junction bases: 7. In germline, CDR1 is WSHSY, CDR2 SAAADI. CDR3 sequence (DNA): TGCGCCAGCACCTTTCAACAGGGGACCGGGGAGCTGTTTTTT. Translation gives CASTFQQGTGELFF.

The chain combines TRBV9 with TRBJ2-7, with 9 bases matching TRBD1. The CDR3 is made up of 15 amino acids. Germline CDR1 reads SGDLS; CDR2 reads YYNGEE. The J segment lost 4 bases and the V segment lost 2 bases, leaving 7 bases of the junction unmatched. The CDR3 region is CASSVSGTGIYEQYF. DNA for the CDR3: TGTGCCAGCAGCGTTTCGGGGACAGGGATATACGAGCAGTACTTC.

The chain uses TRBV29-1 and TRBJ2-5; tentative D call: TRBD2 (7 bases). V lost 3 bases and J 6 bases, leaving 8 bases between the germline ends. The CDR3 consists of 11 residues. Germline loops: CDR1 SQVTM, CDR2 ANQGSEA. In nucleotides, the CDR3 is TGCAGCGTTGAGCGGGGGCAGACCCAGTACTTC. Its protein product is CSVERGQTQYF. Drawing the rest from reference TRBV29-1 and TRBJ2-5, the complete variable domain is SAVISQKPSRDICQRGTSLTIQCQVDSQVTMMFWYRQQPGQSLTLIATANQGSEATYESGFVIDKFPISRPNLTFSTLTVSNMSPEDSSIYLCSVERGQTQYFGPGTRLLVL.

Written as DNA, the CDR3 is TGTGCCAGTCAGGGCGGGGAGACCCAGTACTTC. Translated: CASQGGETQYF. The chain is built from TRBV19 and TRBJ2-5; D tentatively fits TRBD1 or TRBD2 (5 bases each). CDR3 length: 11 amino acids. The germline CDR1 and CDR2 sequences are LNHDA and SQIVND (reference sequence). The ends were cut back, 8 bases at V and 5 bases at J, with 9 bases in the middle.

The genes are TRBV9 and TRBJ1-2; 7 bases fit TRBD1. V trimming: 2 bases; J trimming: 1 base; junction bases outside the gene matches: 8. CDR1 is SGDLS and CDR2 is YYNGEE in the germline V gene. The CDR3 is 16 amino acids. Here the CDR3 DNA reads TGTGCCAGCAGCGTCCCCGGACAGGAGAATAACTATGGCTACACCTTC. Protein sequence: CASSVPGQENNYGYTF.

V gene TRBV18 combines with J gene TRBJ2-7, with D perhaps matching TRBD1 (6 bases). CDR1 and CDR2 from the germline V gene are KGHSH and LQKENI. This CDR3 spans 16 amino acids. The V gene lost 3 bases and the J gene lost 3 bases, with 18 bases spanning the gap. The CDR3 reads CASSPSRGGAVYEQYF. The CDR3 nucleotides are TGTGCCAGCTCACCCTCACGAGGGGGAGCAGTCTACGAGCAGTACTTC.

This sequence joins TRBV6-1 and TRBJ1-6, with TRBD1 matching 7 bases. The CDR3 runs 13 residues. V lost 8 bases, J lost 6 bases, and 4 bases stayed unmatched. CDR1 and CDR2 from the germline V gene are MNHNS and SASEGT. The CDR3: CASGGQANSPLHF. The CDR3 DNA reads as TGTGCCAGCGGAGGACAGGCTAATTCACCCCTCCACTTT.

The CDR3 DNA is TGTGCCAGCATTTTCGCTGTTAGTGAAGCTTTCTTT. Its protein is CASIFAVSEAFF. The chain recombines TRBV6-1 with TRBJ1-1; D uncertain. CDR3 length: 12 residues. Trimming stripped 7 bases from V and 7 bases from J, with 13 bases between. Germline V gene lookup returns CDR1 MNHNS and CDR2 SASEGT.

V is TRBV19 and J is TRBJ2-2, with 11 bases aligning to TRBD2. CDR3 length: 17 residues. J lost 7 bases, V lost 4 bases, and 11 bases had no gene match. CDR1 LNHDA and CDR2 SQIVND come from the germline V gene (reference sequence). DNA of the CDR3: TGTGCCAGTAGTAAGCGGCTAGCGGGAGGAAGTAACGGGGAGCTGTTTTTT. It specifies CASSKRLAGGSNGELFF.

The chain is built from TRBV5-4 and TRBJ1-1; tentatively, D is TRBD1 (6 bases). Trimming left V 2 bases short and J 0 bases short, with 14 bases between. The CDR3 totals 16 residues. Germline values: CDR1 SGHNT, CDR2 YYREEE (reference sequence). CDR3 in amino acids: CASSFKRDTMNTEAFF. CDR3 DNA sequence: TGTGCCAGCAGCTTTAAACGGGACACCATGAACACTGAAGCTTTCTTT.

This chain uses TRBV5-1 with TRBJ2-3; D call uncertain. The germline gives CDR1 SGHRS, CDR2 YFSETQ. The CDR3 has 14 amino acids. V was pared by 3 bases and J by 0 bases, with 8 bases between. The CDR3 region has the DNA TGCGCCAGCAGCTCTACAGCTAGCACAGATACGCAGTATTTT. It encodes CASSSTASTDTQYF.

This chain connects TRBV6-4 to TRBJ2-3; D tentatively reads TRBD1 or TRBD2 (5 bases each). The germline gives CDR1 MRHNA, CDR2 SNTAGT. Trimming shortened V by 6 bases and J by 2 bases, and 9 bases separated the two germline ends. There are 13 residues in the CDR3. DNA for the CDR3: TGTGCCAGCAGCCCGGGGACCACAGATACGCAGTATTTT. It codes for CASSPGTTDTQYF.

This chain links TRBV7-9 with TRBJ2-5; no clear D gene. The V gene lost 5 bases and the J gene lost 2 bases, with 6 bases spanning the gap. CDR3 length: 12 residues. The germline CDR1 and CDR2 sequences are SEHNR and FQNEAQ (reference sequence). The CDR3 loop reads CASSLLQETQYF. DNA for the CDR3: TGTGCCAGCAGCCTACTACAAGAGACCCAGTACTTC.